This T cell receptor beta chain originates from a study of blood T cell repertoires in COVID-19. Turning to the study itself: From the United States, Italy and Spain came samples of acute and convalescent COVID-19. Sources were T cells, B-cell-depleted T cells, or PBMCs; the material itself was cDNA or gDNA.

The CDR3 runs to 13 residues. Germline-derived CDR1 and CDR2 are KGHSH and LQKENI. V dropped 2 bases and J dropped 6 bases, with 10 bases sitting between them. Per the original methods: Using reference gene primer amplification, nucleated cell counts were estimated. The repertoire was sequenced with immunoSEQ multiplex PCR; TCRdb's copy has only in-frame clones and lacks some. Clonal size and the V and J genes are those of that table, whereas D and trimming came from the DNA. The repertoire holds about 46,000 clones, with over 70% as singletons. The V gene is TRBV18, the J gene TRBJ1-1; maybe TRBD1 (6 bases). The sample taken for sequencing was peripheral blood. The TCR originated in a human donor with active COVID-19. The donor label of this sample is uncertain. The CDR3 region has the DNA TGTGCCAGCTCACCAGGGCCAGGGGCTGAAGCTTTCTTT. Its translation: CASSPGPGAEAFF.